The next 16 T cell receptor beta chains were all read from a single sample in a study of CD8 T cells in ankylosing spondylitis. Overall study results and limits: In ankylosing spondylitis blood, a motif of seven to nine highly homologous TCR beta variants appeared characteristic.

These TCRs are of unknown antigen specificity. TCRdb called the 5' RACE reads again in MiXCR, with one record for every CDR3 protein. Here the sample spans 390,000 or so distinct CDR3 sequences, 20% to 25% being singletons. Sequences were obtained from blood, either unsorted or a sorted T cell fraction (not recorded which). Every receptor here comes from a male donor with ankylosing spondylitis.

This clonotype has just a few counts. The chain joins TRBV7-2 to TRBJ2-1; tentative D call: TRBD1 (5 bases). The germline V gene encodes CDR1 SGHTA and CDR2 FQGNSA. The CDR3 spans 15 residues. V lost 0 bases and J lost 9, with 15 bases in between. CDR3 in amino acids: CASSLAGLSRGEQFF. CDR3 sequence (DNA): TGTGCCAGCAGCTTAGCAGGATTGAGTAGGGGTGAGCAGTTCTTC.

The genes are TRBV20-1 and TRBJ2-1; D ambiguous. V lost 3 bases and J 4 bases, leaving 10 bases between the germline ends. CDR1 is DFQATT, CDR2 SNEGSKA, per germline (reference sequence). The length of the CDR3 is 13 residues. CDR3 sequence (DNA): TGCAGTGCTAGCGAGCTAGGTTACAATGAGCAGTTCTTC. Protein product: CSASELGYNEQFF.

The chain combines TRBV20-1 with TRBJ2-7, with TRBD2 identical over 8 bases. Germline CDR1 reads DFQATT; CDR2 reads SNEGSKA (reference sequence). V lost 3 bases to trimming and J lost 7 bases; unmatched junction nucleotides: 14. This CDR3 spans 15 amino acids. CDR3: CSASLGLAGPQEQYF. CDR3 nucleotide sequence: TGCAGTGCTAGCTTAGGCCTAGCGGGTCCCCAAGAGCAGTACTTC.

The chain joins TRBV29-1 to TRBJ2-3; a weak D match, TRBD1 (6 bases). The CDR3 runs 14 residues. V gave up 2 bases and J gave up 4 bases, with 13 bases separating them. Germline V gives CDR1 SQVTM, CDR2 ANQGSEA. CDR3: CSVELSGVADTQYF. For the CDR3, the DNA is TGCAGCGTTGAACTTTCAGGGGTTGCAGATACGCAGTATTTT.

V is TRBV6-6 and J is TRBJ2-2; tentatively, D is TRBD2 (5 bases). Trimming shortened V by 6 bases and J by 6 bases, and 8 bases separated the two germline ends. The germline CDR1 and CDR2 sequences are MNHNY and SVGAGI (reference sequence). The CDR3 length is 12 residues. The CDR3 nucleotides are TGTGCCAGCAGCCACGGGGCCGGGGAGCTGTTTTTT. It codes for CASSHGAGELFF.

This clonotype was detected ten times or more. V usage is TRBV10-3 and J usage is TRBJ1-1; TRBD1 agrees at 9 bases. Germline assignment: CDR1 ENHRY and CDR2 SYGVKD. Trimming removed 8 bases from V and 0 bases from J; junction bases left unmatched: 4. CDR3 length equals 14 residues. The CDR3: CAIGQGRMNTEAFF. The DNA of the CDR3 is TGTGCCATCGGACAGGGGCGCATGAACACTGAAGCTTTCTTT.

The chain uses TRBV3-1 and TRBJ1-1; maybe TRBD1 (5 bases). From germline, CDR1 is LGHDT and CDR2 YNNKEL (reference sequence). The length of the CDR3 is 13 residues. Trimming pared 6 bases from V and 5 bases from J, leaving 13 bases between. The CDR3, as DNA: TGTGCCAGCAGGGCGGCTGGGGGGACTGAAGCTTTCTTT. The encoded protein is CASRAAGGTEAFF.

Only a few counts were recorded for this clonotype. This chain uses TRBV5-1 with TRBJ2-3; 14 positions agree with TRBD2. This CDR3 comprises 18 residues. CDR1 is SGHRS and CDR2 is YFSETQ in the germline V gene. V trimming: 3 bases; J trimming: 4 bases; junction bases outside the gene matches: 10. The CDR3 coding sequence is TGCGCCAGCAGCTGGACCGGGACTAGCGGGAGTGGGGCAGATACGCAGTATTTT. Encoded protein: CASSWTGTSGSGADTQYF.

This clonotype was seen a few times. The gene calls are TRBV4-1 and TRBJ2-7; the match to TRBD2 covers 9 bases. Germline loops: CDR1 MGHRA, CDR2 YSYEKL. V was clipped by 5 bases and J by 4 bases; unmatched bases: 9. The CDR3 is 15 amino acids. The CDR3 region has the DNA TGCGCCAGCAGCGTCACCGGGACTAGCCGGTACGAGCAGTACTTC. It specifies CASSVTGTSRYEQYF.

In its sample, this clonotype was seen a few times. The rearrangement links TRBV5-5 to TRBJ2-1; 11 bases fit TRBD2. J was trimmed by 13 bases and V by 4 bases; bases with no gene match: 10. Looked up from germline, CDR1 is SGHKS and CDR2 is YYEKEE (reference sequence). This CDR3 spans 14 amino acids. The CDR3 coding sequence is TGTGCCAGCAGCACTCGACTAGCGGGGTTATTCCAGTTCTTC. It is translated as CASSTRLAGLFQFF.

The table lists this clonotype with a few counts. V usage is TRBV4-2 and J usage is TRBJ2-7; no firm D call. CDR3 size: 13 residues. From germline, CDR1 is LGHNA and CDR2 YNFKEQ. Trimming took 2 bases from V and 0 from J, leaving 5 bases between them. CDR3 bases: TGTGCCAGCAGCCAATCTTCCTCCTACGAGCAGTACTTC. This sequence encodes CASSQSSSYEQYF.

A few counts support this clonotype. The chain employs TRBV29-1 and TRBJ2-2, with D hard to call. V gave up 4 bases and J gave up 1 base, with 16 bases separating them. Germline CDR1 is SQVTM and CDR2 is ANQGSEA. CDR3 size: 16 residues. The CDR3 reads CSVGGLALLNTGELFF. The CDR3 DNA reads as TGCAGCGTTGGTGGGCTGGCGTTATTGAACACCGGGGAGCTGTTTTTT.

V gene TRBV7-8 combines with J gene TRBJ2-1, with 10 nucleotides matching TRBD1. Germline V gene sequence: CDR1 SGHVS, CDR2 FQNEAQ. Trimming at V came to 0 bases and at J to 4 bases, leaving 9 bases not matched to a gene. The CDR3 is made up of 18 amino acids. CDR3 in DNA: TGTGCCAGCAGCTTAGCGCCGGGACAGGGGAGTTTATACAATGAGCAGTTCTTC. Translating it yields CASSLAPGQGSLYNEQFF.

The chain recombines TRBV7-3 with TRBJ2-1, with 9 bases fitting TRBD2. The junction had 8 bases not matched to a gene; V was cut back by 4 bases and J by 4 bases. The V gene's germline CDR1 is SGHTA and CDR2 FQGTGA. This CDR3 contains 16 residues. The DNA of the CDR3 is TGTGCCAGCAGCTCCCCCGTCCTAGCGGGATACAATGAGCAGTTCTTC. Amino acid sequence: CASSSPVLAGYNEQFF.

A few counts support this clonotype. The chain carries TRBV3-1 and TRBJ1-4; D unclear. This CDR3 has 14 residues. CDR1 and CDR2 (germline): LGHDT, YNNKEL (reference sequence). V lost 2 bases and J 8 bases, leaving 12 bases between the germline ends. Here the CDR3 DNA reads TGTGCCAGCAGCCAACGGGGAGTGTACGAAAAACTGTTTTTT. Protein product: CASSQRGVYEKLFF.

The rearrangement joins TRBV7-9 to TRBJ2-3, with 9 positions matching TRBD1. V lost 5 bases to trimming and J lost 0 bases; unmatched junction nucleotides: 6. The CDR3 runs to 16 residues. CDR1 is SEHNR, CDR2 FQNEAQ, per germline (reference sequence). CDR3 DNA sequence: TGTGCCAGCAGCGCCTGGACAGGGGCTAGCACAGATACGCAGTATTTT. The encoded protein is CASSAWTGASTDTQYF.